This TCR beta chain was sequenced in a study of CD8 T cells in Susac syndrome. This clonotype is a singleton in its sample. From blood CD8+ and CD4+ T cells, the TCR beta chain was sequenced. The TEMRA cells underwent FACS enrichment, while the CD8+ and CD4+ T cells underwent negative isolation. Random hexamers were used to reverse transcribe the RNA input (about 0.5 to 1 ug). In TCRdb, the immunoSEQ multiplex PCR reads were re-called with MiXCR into one record per CDR3 protein. The table has 150,000 or so distinct CDR3 sequences, around 94% seen once; the top ten hold over 0.09%. The source of this sequence is a human donor with multiple sclerosis. Sequencing was done on a sample of CD4+ T cells from PBMCs.

The CDR3, as DNA: TGTGCCACCAGTGATTACCGCGAGACCCAGTACTTC. Its translation is CATSDYRETQYF. V gene TRBV24-1 combines with J gene TRBJ2-5; D unresolved. Germline loops: CDR1 KGHDR, CDR2 SFDVKD. CDR3 size: 12 residues. The V and J ends lost 2 bases and 5 bases respectively, with 5 bases between them.